This T cell receptor beta chain comes out of a study of regulatory T cells in long-lasting Graves disease. For TCR beta, libraries came from iRepertoire HTBI primers and Arm-PCR of CDR3 regions. Per the original methods: Identification across samples found about 61 TRBV and some 13 TRBJ segments. TCRdb reprocessed the multiplex PCR reads via MiXCR and lists one record per CDR3 protein. TCRdb, not the original authors, processed these V and J calls. The data hold more than 300,000 distinct CDR3 sequences, with less than 20% observed a single time. This CDR3 spans 13 amino acids. V was trimmed by 5 bases and J by 8 bases, leaving 13 bases between them. Germline V gene sequence: CDR1 SGHTA, CDR2 FQGNSA. Many counts were recorded for this clonotype. Specified time point: newly diagnosed GD, antithyroid drugs for less than 3 months. The TCR library was prepared using RNA isolated from PBMCs. Patients were from an endocrinology department in Xi'an, China.

The chain combines TRBV7-2 with TRBJ2-1, with D possibly TRBD1 on 5 matching bases. The receptor comes from a female donor with Graves disease. The sequenced sample was peripheral blood mononuclear cells (PBMCs), obtained at new diagnosis, from a patient treated with antithyroid drugs. CDR3 sequence (DNA): TGTGCCAGCAGCCTGGGGCAGCGCGATGAGCAGTTCTTC. It yields the protein CASSLGQRDEQFF.